Listed below are T cell receptor beta chains from one sample, sequenced in a study of cytomegalovirus exposure and HLA in healthy donors. Profiled with immunoSEQ multiplex PCR; TCRdb holds only in-frame clones, not every one. This sample has over 200,000 clones, with roughly 90% found just once. Sequencing used PBMCs. These receptors all stem from a woman younger than 35 in good health and CMV-seronegative. Each CDR3 is given with its conserved first and last residue. D genes are given only for firm matches. Some rows have no size entry. The others give once, few or many, or a class for an expanded clone.

clone_size	d_call	v_call	j_call	cdr3_aa	cdr3_nt
-	TRBD1	TRBV6-1	TRBJ1-4	CASRGTGGDYEKLFF	TGTGCCAGCAGGGGGACAGGGGGCGATTATGAAAAACTGTTTTTT
once	TRBD2	TRBV5-4	TRBJ2-1	CASGGEINEQFF	TGTGCCAGCGGGGGGGAAATCAATGAGCAGTTCTTC
-	TRBD2	TRBV19	TRBJ2-7	CASSNAGVDEQYF	TGTGCCAGTAGTAATGCGGGAGTCGACGAGCAGTACTTC
-	-	TRBV4-3	TRBJ2-1	CASSQGLIRLQLSHEQFF	TGCGCCAGCAGCCAAGGTCTAATTCGACTGCAATTAAGTCATGAGCAGTTCTTC
-	-	TRBV19	TRBJ2-5	CASSIGPGDQETQYF	TGTGCCAGTAGTATTGGGCCCGGGGACCAAGAGACCCAGTACTTC
-	-	TRBV7-9	TRBJ2-2	CASSKEEELFF	TGTGCCAGCAGTAAAGAGGAGGAGCTGTTTTTT
-	TRBD1	TRBV5-1	TRBJ1-2	CASSLVSGGYGYTF	TGCGCCAGCAGCTTGGTTTCAGGGGGCTATGGCTACACCTTC
-	-	TRBV29-1	TRBJ2-3	CSVVSRRAPPGTDTQYF	TGCAGCGTTGTGTCCCGGCGGGCGCCACCCGGCACAGATACGCAGTATTTT
-	TRBD1	TRBV11-2	TRBJ2-7	CASSWTGSYEQYF	TGTGCCAGCAGCTGGACAGGGTCCTACGAGCAGTACTTC
-	TRBD2	TRBV6-5	TRBJ2-1	CASRPREGGYNEQFF	TGTGCCAGCAGGCCCCGGGAGGGAGGTTACAATGAGCAGTTCTTC
-	-	TRBV15	TRBJ2-3	CATIRLEGTDTQYF	TGTGCCACCATTAGACTAGAGGGCACAGATACGCAGTATTTT
-	-	TRBV18	TRBJ1-5	CASSRGPNQPQHF	TGTGCCAGCTCACGGGGCCCCAATCAGCCCCAGCATTTT
few	-	TRBV7-8	TRBJ2-1	CASSLGYIGGGSYNEQFF	TGTGCCAGCAGCTTAGGATATATCGGGGGTGGCTCCTACAATGAGCAGTTCTTC